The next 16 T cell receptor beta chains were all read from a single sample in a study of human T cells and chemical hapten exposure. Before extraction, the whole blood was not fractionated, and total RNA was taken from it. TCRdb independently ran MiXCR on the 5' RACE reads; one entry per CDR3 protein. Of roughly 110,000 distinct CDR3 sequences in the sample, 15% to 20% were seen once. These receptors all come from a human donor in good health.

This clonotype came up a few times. CDR3 residues: CASSARGGEQYF. The CDR3 DNA follows: TGTGCCAGTAGTGCCCGAGGGGGGGAGCAGTACTTC. This chain connects TRBV19 to TRBJ2-7; D may match TRBD1 or TRBD2 (6 bases each). The CDR3 is 12 amino acids. The germline V and J ends were trimmed by 5 bases and 7 bases, with 12 bases remaining between them. CDR1 is LNHDA and CDR2 is SQIVND in the germline V gene (reference sequence). Looking up the rest from reference TRBV19 and TRBJ2-7 gives the full variable domain: DGGITQSPKYLFRKEGQNVTLSCEQNLNHDAMYWYRQDPGQGLRLIYYSQIVNDFQKGDIAEGYSVSREKKESFPLTVTSAQKNPTAFYLCASSARGGEQYFGPGTRLTVT.

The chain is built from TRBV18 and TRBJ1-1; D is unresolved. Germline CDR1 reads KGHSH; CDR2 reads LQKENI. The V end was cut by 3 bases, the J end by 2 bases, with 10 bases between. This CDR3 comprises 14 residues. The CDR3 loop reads CASSPMTFNTEAFF. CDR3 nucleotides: TGTGCCAGCTCACCGATGACCTTCAACACTGAAGCTTTCTTT.

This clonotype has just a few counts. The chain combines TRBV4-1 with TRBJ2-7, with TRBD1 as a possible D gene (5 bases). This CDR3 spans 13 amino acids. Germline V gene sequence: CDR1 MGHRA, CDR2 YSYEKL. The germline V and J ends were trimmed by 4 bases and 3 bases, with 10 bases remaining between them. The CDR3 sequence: CASSPTAYYEQYF. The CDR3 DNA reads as TGCGCCAGCAGCCCGACAGCCTACTACGAGCAGTACTTC.

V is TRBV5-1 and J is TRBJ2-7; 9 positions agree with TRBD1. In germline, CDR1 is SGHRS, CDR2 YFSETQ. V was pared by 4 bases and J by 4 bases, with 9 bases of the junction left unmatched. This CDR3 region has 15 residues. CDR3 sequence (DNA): TGCGCCAGCAGCGGTATCGAGGACAGGGGTTACGAGCAGTACTTC. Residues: CASSGIEDRGYEQYF.

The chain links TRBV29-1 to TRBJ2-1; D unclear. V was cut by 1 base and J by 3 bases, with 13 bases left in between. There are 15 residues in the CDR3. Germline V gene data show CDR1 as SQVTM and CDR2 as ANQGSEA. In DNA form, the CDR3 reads TGCAGCGTTGAAGGAATGCGCTTTGGCTACAATGAGCAGTTCTTC. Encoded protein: CSVEGMRFGYNEQFF.

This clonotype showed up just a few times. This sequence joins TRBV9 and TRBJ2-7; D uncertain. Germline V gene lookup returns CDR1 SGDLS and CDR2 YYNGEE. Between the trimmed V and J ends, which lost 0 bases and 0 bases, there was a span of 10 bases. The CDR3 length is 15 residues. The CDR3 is CASSVGSAISYEQYF. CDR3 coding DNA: TGTGCCAGCAGCGTAGGTTCGGCGATCTCCTACGAGCAGTACTTC.

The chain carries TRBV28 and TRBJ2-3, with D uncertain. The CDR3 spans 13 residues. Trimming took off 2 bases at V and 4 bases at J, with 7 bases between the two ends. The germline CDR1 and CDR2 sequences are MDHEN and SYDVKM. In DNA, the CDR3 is TGTGCCAGCAGTTTAAGAGTTCCAGATACGCAGTATTTT. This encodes CASSLRVPDTQYF.

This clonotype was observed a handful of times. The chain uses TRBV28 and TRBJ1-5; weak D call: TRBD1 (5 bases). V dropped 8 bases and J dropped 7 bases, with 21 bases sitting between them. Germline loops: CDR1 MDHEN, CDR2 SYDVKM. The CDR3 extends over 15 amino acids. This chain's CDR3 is CASHEVRGVGQPQHF. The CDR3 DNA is TGTGCCAGCCACGAGGTTAGGGGTGTGGGACAGCCCCAGCATTTT.

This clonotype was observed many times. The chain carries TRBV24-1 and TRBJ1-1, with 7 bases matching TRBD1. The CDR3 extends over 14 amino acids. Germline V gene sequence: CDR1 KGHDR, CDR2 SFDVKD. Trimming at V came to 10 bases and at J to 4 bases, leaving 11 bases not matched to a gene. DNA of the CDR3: TGTGCCACTTCCCGGAATGAGGGGGCCACTGAAGCTTTCTTT. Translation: CATSRNEGATEAFF.

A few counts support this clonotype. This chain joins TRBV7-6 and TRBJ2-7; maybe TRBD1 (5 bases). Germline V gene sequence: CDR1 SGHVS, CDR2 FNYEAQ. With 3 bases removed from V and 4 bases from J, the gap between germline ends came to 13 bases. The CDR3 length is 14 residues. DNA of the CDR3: TGTGCCAGCAGCTTTGAAGGGGCTCTGTACGAGCAGTACTTC. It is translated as CASSFEGALYEQYF.

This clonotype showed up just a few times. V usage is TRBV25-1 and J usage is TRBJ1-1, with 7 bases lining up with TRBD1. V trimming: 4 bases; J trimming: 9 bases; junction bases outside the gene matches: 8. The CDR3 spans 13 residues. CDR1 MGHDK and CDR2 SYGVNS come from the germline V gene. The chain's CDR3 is CASSGRGRFKAFF. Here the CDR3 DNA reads TGTGCCAGCAGTGGCAGGGGGAGGTTTAAAGCTTTCTTT.

The CDR3 sequence: CASSWEEAAREQYF. For the CDR3, the DNA is TGTGCCAGCAGCTGGGAAGAGGCGGCTCGCGAGCAGTACTTC. This chain links TRBV11-1 with TRBJ2-7, with D uncertain. Deletions cut 4 bases from V and 6 bases from J, with 16 bases between. The CDR3 sequence is 14 residues long. From germline, CDR1 is SGHAT and CDR2 FQDESV (reference sequence).

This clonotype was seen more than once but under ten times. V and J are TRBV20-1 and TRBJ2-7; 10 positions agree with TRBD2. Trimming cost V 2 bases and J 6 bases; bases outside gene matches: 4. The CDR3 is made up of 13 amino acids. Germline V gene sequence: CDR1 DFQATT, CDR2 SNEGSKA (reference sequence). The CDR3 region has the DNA TGCAGTGCTAGAAGGCTAGCGGGAGCCGAGCAGTACTTC. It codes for CSARRLAGAEQYF.

The CDR3 DNA reads TGCAGTGCTAGTCCAGGGCGCTCTGGAAACACCATATATTTT. As protein: CSASPGRSGNTIYF. The chain carries TRBV20-1 and TRBJ1-3, with D perhaps TRBD1 (5 bases). Germline CDR1 and CDR2: DFQATT and SNEGSKA (reference sequence). V lost 3 bases, J lost 0 bases, and 9 bases lay in between. The CDR3 sequence is 14 residues long.

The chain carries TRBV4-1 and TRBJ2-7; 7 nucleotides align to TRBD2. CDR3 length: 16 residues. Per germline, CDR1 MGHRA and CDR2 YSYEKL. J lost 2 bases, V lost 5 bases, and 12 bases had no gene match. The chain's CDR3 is CASSDSTSQTTYEQYF. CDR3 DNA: TGCGCCAGCAGCGATTCGACTAGCCAAACTACCTACGAGCAGTACTTC.

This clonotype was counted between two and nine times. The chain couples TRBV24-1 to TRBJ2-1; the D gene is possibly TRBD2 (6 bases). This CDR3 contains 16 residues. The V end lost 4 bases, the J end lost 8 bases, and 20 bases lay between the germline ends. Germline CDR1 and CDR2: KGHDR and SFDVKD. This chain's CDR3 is CATSDPAGKERDEQFF. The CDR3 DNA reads TGTGCCACCAGTGACCCCGCTGGGAAGGAGCGGGATGAGCAGTTCTTC.